The 27 T cell receptor beta chains below come from one sample, sequenced in a study of OX40 agonist ivuxolimab in advanced cancers. TCRdb's table, derived via immunoSEQ multiplex PCR, lists solely in-frame clones and lacks some. This sample has about 85,000 clones, with 80% to 90% found just once. Sequences were derived from CD4+ or CD8+ T cells sorted from blood, sampled in a trial of the OX40 agonist ivuxolimab. These TCRs come from an adult with an advanced solid tumor such as melanoma, head and neck, liver or kidney cancer.

This clone was observed a few times. The genes are TRBV20-1 and TRBJ1-1, with D possibly matching TRBD1 (6 bases). The CDR3 has 11 amino acids. Germline V gene lookup returns CDR1 DFQATT and CDR2 SNEGSKA (reference sequence). The germline V and J ends were trimmed by 6 bases and 6 bases, with 11 bases remaining between them. The CDR3 here is CSAPRTAEAFF. In nucleotides, the CDR3 is TGCAGTGCCCCTAGGACAGCTGAAGCTTTCTTT.

The chain employs TRBV7-2 and TRBJ1-2; D is perhaps TRBD1 (6 bases). This CDR3 has 15 residues. V was trimmed by 4 bases and J by 7 bases, leaving 19 bases between them. Germline-derived CDR1 and CDR2 are SGHTA and FQGNSA. The CDR3 loop is CASSWGGRGSGGYTF. CDR3 DNA: TGTGCCAGCAGCTGGGGGGGCAGGGGAAGCGGTGGCTACACCTTC.

V usage is TRBV6-5 and J usage is TRBJ2-3; D perhaps matches TRBD2 (6 bases). V was pared by 6 bases and J by 1 base, with 11 bases between. Germline assignment: CDR1 MNHEY and CDR2 SVGAGI. The CDR3 contains 14 residues. The CDR3 DNA sequence: TGTGCCAGCAGCCGACTAGAGCGCACAGATACGCAGTATTTT. Encoded protein: CASSRLERTDTQYF.

This clone came up a few times. The chain employs TRBV5-1 and TRBJ2-3, with 8 bases identical to TRBD2. From germline, CDR1 is SGHRS and CDR2 YFSETQ. Trimming at V came to 0 bases and at J to 6 bases, leaving 6 bases not matched to a gene. CDR3 size: 15 residues. CDR3: CASSLDGGAEDTQYF. The CDR3 DNA follows: TGCGCCAGCAGCTTGGACGGGGGGGCTGAGGATACGCAGTATTTT.

The chain combines TRBV19 with TRBJ1-5, with D perhaps TRBD1 (5 bases). Germline CDR1 and CDR2: LNHDA and SQIVND (reference sequence). V was cut by 7 bases and J by 2 bases, with 12 bases left in between. The CDR3 is 14 residues long. CDR3 in amino acids: CASTKRDRNQPQHF. The CDR3 bases are TGTGCCAGTACCAAACGGGACCGCAATCAGCCCCAGCATTTT.

The chain carries TRBV7-2 and TRBJ1-1, with TRBD1 identical over 8 bases. J gave up 4 bases and V 4 bases, and 5 bases lay outside the gene matches. The CDR3 spans 14 residues. Germline CDR1 is SGHTA and CDR2 is FQGNSA. CDR3 DNA sequence: TGTGCCAGCAGCTGGAACACAGGGGGCACTGAAGCTTTCTTT. It codes for CASSWNTGGTEAFF.

The J gene is TRBJ1-4, the V gene TRBV10-3; D possibly corresponds to TRBD1 (5 bases). CDR1 is ENHRY and CDR2 is SYGVKD in the germline V gene. V was pared by 6 bases and J by 4 bases, with 12 bases between. The CDR3 covers 14 residues. The CDR3 DNA follows: TGTGCCATCAGGGGAACGGGGGGTAATGAAAAACTGTTTTTT. Amino acid sequence: CAIRGTGGNEKLFF.

The chain carries TRBV4-3 and TRBJ1-2, with unresolved D. V was pared by 0 bases and J by 0 bases, with 8 bases between. The CDR3 consists of 15 residues. Germline assignment: CDR1 LGHNA and CDR2 YSLEER. The CDR3 loop reads CASSQEPGSNYGYTF. CDR3 coding DNA: TGCGCCAGCAGCCAAGAACCAGGCTCTAACTATGGCTACACCTTC.

This CDR3 is CASSLEHSGTEAFF. In nucleotides, the CDR3 is TGTGCCAGCAGCTTAGAACACTCGGGAACTGAAGCTTTCTTT. The V gene is TRBV7-2, the J gene TRBJ1-1, with D unresolved. The CDR3 sequence is 14 residues long. Per germline, CDR1 SGHTA and CDR2 FQGNSA. The V gene lost 1 base and the J gene lost 5 bases, with 11 bases spanning the gap.

This chain links TRBV6-6 with TRBJ1-4; tentative D call: TRBD1 (6 bases). There are 14 residues in the CDR3. Germline V lookup: CDR1 MNHNY, CDR2 SVGAGI (reference sequence). The germline V and J ends were trimmed by 7 bases and 3 bases, with 12 bases remaining between them. The CDR3 DNA is TGTGCCAGCAAGGATAGACAGGCTAATGAAAAACTGTTTTTT. Translating it yields CASKDRQANEKLFF.

This clone has only a few counts. J is TRBJ2-3 and V is TRBV9; the D gene is possibly TRBD2 (6 bases). Germline values: CDR1 SGDLS, CDR2 YYNGEE. The length of the CDR3 is 17 residues. V was pared by 1 base and J by 5 bases, with 20 bases between. The CDR3 loop is CASSVFSGTLLQDTQYF. The CDR3 DNA sequence: TGTGCCAGCAGCGTATTTTCCGGGACTCTACTTCAAGATACGCAGTATTTT.

This CDR3 is CSAARESNTEAFF. The CDR3 region has the DNA TGCAGCGCCGCTCGAGAGTCGAACACTGAAGCTTTCTTT. V is TRBV29-1 and J is TRBJ1-1; no clear D gene. The ends were cut back, 7 bases at V and 1 base at J, with 13 bases in the middle. The germline V gene encodes CDR1 SQVTM and CDR2 ANQGSEA. The CDR3 contains 13 residues.

V and J are TRBV5-8 and TRBJ2-7; D uncertain. Germline V CDR1 and CDR2: SGHTS, YDEGEE. This CDR3 spans 20 amino acids. The ends were cut back, 5 bases at V and 0 bases at J, with 30 bases in the middle. CDR3 bases: TGTGCCAGCAGACCATATTCGGACCTCCTTCTAACCCCCGTCTCCTACGAGCAGTACTTC. Translation gives CASRPYSDLLLTPVSYEQYF.

The chain carries TRBV14 and TRBJ1-6; TRBD1 might be the D (5 bases). V was pared by 5 bases and J by 5 bases, with 16 bases between. The germline V gene has CDR1 SGHDN and CDR2 FVKESK. CDR3 length equals 16 residues. Written as DNA, the CDR3 is TGTGCCAGCAGCACAAGAGGGACCCCGAATAATTCACCCCTCCACTTT. Translating it yields CASSTRGTPNNSPLHF.

This clone was detected once. The rearrangement joins TRBV5-4 to TRBJ2-1; 8 nucleotides line up with TRBD2. CDR1 and CDR2 from the germline V gene are SGHNT and YYREEE (reference sequence). The trim removed 4 bases at V and 3 bases at J, leaving 9 bases unmatched. CDR3 size: 16 residues. CDR3 region: CASSAGYSGNYNEQFF. The DNA of the CDR3 is TGTGCCAGCAGCGCTGGCTATAGCGGGAACTACAATGAGCAGTTCTTC.

This clone showed up just a few times. The CDR3 sequence is CSATGFREAFF. The DNA of the CDR3 is TGCAGCGCCACAGGTTTCAGGGAAGCTTTCTTT. The chain employs TRBV29-1 and TRBJ1-1, with TRBD1 as a possible D gene (5 bases). V lost 7 bases and J 8 bases, leaving 14 bases between the germline ends. The CDR3 is 11 amino acids. Germline V gives CDR1 SQVTM, CDR2 ANQGSEA.

The J gene is TRBJ1-2, the V gene TRBV27, with unresolved D. V was clipped by 1 base and J by 4 bases, with 16 bases between them. Germline loops: CDR1 MNHEY, CDR2 SMNVEV (reference sequence). The CDR3 totals 16 residues. As DNA, the CDR3 is TGTGCCAGCAGTTTATTACCCTCGGGAGCAAGCTATGGCTACACCTTC. Protein sequence: CASSLLPSGASYGYTF.

The chain joins TRBV18 to TRBJ1-1; the D gene is possibly TRBD1 (6 bases). Germline-derived CDR1 and CDR2 are KGHSH and LQKENI. V shed 0 bases and J shed 1 base, with 12 bases lying between them. The CDR3 has 16 residues. The CDR3 nucleotides read TGTGCCAGCTCACCACCCCCTTGGGGGCCGAACACTGAAGCTTTCTTT. Translating it yields CASSPPPWGPNTEAFF.

The V and J genes are TRBV4-3 and TRBJ1-2, with D possibly being TRBD1 (5 bases). V gave up 2 bases and J gave up 8 bases, with 18 bases separating them. The V gene's germline CDR1 is LGHNA and CDR2 YSLEER. The CDR3 runs to 15 residues. The CDR3 DNA follows: TGCGCCAGCAGCCAATTCGGGACCTGGACTCGGGGCTACACCTTC. Amino acid sequence: CASSQFGTWTRGYTF.

This chain uses TRBV21-1 with TRBJ1-3. TRBV21-1 is reported as a pseudogene. The CDR3 is 17 residues long. The CDR3 nucleotides are TGTGCCAGCAGCAGTAGCGCGACAAATAACGCTGGAAACACCATATATTTT. This sequence encodes CASSSSATNNAGNTIYF.

The chain links TRBV7-9 to TRBJ2-3; D remains unclear. Between the trimmed V and J ends, which lost 5 bases and 0 bases, there was a span of 9 bases. Germline values: CDR1 SEHNR, CDR2 FQNEAQ (reference sequence). The CDR3 length is 14 residues. The CDR3 DNA follows: TGTGCCAGCAGCGTGGGGATTAGCACAGATACGCAGTATTTT. Its protein product is CASSVGISTDTQYF.

J is TRBJ2-7 and V is TRBV19, with D maybe TRBD1 (6 bases). V lost 1 base and J 3 bases, leaving 16 bases between the germline ends. This CDR3 is built from 16 residues. Germline V gives CDR1 LNHDA, CDR2 SQIVND (reference sequence). DNA for the CDR3: TGTGCCAGTAGTATAGTCGGTGGTCAGGGGAACTACGAGCAGTACTTC. Translated: CASSIVGGQGNYEQYF. Based on the CDR3 plus reference TRBV19 and TRBJ2-7, the full variable domain is DGGITQSPKYLFRKEGQNVTLSCEQNLNHDAMYWYRQDPGQGLRLIYYSQIVNDFQKGDIAEGYSVSREKKESFPLTVTSAQKNPTAFYLCASSIVGGQGNYEQYFGPGTRLTVT.

The chain joins TRBV6-4 to TRBJ2-2; TRBD1 matches 7 bases. The trim removed 8 bases at V and 4 bases at J, leaving 10 bases unmatched. This CDR3 is built from 15 residues. Germline values: CDR1 MRHNA, CDR2 SNTAGT. CDR3: CASGLTGFSTGELFF. The CDR3 nucleotides read TGTGCCAGCGGCTTGACAGGGTTTAGCACCGGGGAGCTGTTTTTT.

The count of this clone is one. The chain recombines TRBV18 with TRBJ2-3; D is possibly TRBD1 (6 bases). Trimming took 6 bases from V and 3 from J, leaving 19 bases between them. Germline CDR1 is KGHSH and CDR2 is LQKENI. The CDR3 runs to 16 residues. This CDR3 is CASSTTGTSLTDTQYF. The CDR3 DNA reads as TGTGCCAGCTCGACAACAGGGACCTCTTTAACAGATACGCAGTATTTT.

The chain uses TRBV5-1 and TRBJ1-5; tentative D call: TRBD1 (6 bases). The CDR3 consists of 15 residues. V was pared by 0 bases and J by 0 bases, with 7 bases between. Germline V gene data show CDR1 as SGHRS and CDR2 as YFSETQ. The CDR3 DNA follows: TGCGCCAGCAGCTTGGGGGGGCATAGCAATCAGCCCCAGCATTTT. Translation gives CASSLGGHSNQPQHF.

The chain employs TRBV7-3 and TRBJ1-1; D unresolved. CDR1 and CDR2 from the germline V gene are SGHTA and FQGTGA. CDR3 length: 13 residues. V was pared by 5 bases and J by 1 base, with 8 bases between. In DNA, the CDR3 is TGTGCCAGCAGCCGGGATACGAACACTGAAGCTTTCTTT. Its protein is CASSRDTNTEAFF. The entire variable domain, with the rest obtained from reference TRBV7-3 and TRBJ1-1, is as follows: GAGVSQTPSNKVTEKGKYVELRCDPISGHTALYWYRQSLGQGPEFLIYFQGTGAADDSGLPNDRFFAVRPEGSVSTLKIQRTERGDSAVYLCASSRDTNTEAFFGQGTRLTVV.

The chain links TRBV5-4 to TRBJ1-1; D is unclear. This CDR3 spans 15 amino acids. The germline gives CDR1 SGHNT, CDR2 YYREEE (reference sequence). With 4 bases removed from V and 1 base from J, the gap between germline ends came to 14 bases. CDR3 protein: CASSPSIKGNTEAFF. The CDR3 DNA sequence: TGTGCCAGCAGCCCAAGTATCAAGGGGAACACTGAAGCTTTCTTT.